This is a list of T cell receptor beta chains from one sample in a study of regulatory T cells in long-lasting Graves disease. TCRdb reanalysed the multiplex PCR reads using MiXCR and keeps one entry per CDR3 protein. The sample has hundreds of thousands of distinct CDR3 sequences; roughly 13% are singletons. This sample also belongs to another study, concerning T cells in Graves' hyperthyroidism and ophthalmopathy.

The input for sequencing was peripheral blood mononuclear cells (PBMCs), taken at new diagnosis, from a patient treated with antithyroid drugs. These receptors were collected from a man aged 30 to 39 with Graves disease. CDR3s include the opening cysteine and the closing phenylalanine or tryptophan. D genes are given only for firm matches. Some rows mark clone size as missing; the rest say once, few, many or name a class of expanded clone.

many	-	TRBJ1-1	TRBV18	CASSPGLSHTEAFF	TGTGCCAGCTCACCAGGACTGTCTCACACTGAAGCTTTCTTT
many	TRBD1	TRBJ1-5	TRBV18	CASSPQGGNQPQHF	TGTGCCAGCTCACCCCAGGGGGGCAATCAGCCCCAGCATTTT
many	-	TRBJ2-2	TRBV30	CAWRGLYTGELFF	TGTGCCTGGAGAGGACTGTACACCGGGGAGCTGTTTTTT
many	-	TRBJ2-1	TRBV2	CASSVTRSVEQFF	TGTGCCAGCAGTGTAACTAGAAGTGTTGAGCAGTTCTTC
-	-	TRBJ2-2	TRBV12-3/TRBV12-4	CASSFIRAANTGEPFF	TGTGCCAGCAGTTTTATTAGGGCGGCGAACACCGGGGAGCCGTTTTTT
once	-	TRBJ2-2	TRBV19	CAIRTVGSGELFF	TGTGCCATCCGGACAGTTGGTAGCGGGGAGCTGTTTTTT
many	-	TRBJ2-3	TRBV24-1	CATSEEGAGTQYF	TGTGCCACCAGCGAGGAGGGCGCGGGCACGCAGTATTTT
many	TRBD2	TRBJ2-7	TRBV9	CASSSRLAGWDEQYF	TGTGCCAGCAGCTCCCGACTAGCGGGATGGGACGAGCAGTACTTC
few	-	TRBJ1-3	TRBV7-9	CASSFSPGSGNTIYF	TGTGCCAGCAGCTTCTCCCCCGGCTCTGGAAACACCATATATTTT
few	-	TRBJ2-7	TRBV4-2	CASSQELSRYYEQYF	TGTGCCAGCAGCCAAGAGTTGAGCCGCTACTACGAGCAGTACTTC
many	-	TRBJ1-3	TRBV2	CASSDRSSGNTIYF	TGTGCCAGCAGTGACAGGAGCTCTGGAAACACCATATATTTT
few	-	TRBJ1-2	TRBV18	CASSSTGGITSGYTF	TGTGCCAGCTCCTCCACCGGGGGAATCACGAGTGGCTACACCTTC
many	-	TRBJ2-3	TRBV29-1	CSVEATSSDTQYF	TGCAGCGTTGAAGCGACAAGCTCTGATACGCAGTATTTT
-	-	TRBJ1-6	TRBV5-5	CASSLRGLSPLHF	TGTGCCAGCAGCTTAAGGGGCCTCTCACCCCTCCACTTT
few	-	TRBJ1-2	TRBV13	CASSLGRRQRITGGYTF	TGTGCCAGCAGCTTAGGCCGGAGACAGAGAATCACCGGTGGCTACACCTTC
few	-	TRBJ1-2	TRBV9	CASSVASSGYYGYTF	TGTGCCAGCAGCGTAGCGTCGTCAGGATACTATGGCTACACCTTC
few	TRBD2	TRBJ2-1	TRBV12-3/TRBV12-4	CASTILAGVSYNEQFF	TGTGCCAGCACCATACTAGCGGGAGTCTCCTACAATGAGCAGTTCTTC
many	TRBD1	TRBJ2-7	TRBV6-1	CASSPRAGQGSYEQYF	TGTGCCAGCAGTCCCCGAGCGGGACAGGGCTCCTACGAGCAGTACTTC
few	TRBD1	TRBJ2-1	TRBV15	CATSRVSGQGDFSIGQFF	TGTGCCACCAGCAGGGTTTCGGGACAGGGAGATTTTAGTATCGGGCAGTTCTTC
many	-	TRBJ2-7	TRBV5-1	CASSRDLGTQNEQYF	TGCGCCAGCAGCAGAGATCTCGGGACCCAAAACGAGCAGTACTTC
many	-	TRBJ2-2	TRBV6-1	CASIFSDNTGELFF	TGTGCCAGCATATTTTCCGATAACACCGGGGAGCTGTTTTTT
-	TRBD2	TRBJ2-7	TRBV9	CASSVGTSVSYEQYF	TGTGCCAGCAGCGTAGGGACTAGCGTTTCCTACGAGCAGTACTTC
many	-	TRBJ2-5	TRBV30	CAWAGLQETQYF	TGTGCCTGGGCGGGACTTCAAGAGACCCAGTACTTC
once	-	TRBJ2-5	TRBV6-1	CASSPGPGETQYF	TGTGCCAGCAGCCCTGGACCTGGGGAGACCCAGTACTTC
-	TRBD2	TRBJ2-7	TRBV6-5	CASSYSGLAVYEQYF	TGTGCCAGCAGTTACTCGGGACTAGCGGTTTACGAGCAGTACTTC
many	-	TRBJ1-1	TRBV27	CASSTLNGVVSVDTEAFF	TGTGCCAGCAGTACCCTAAATGGGGTGGTTAGTGTGGACACTGAAGCTTTCTTT
-	-	TRBJ2-1	TRBV25-1	CASAETRSSYNEQFF	TGTGCCAGCGCCGAAACTAGAAGCTCCTACAATGAGCAGTTCTTC
-	TRBD1	TRBJ1-6	TRBV10-3	CTITGTENSPLHF	TGTACCATTACCGGGACAGAGAATTCACCCCTCCACTTT
-	TRBD1	TRBJ1-5	TRBV2	CASSRDRSAGQPQHF	TGTGCCAGCAGCCGGGACAGATCGGCAGGGCAGCCCCAGCATTTT
few	TRBD2	TRBJ2-2	TRBV5-4	CASSLSGRAIGELFF	TGTGCCAGCAGCTTGAGCGGGAGGGCGATCGGGGAGCTGTTTTTT
few	-	TRBJ2-2	TRBV12-3/TRBV12-4	CASRLLRTGELFF	TGTGCCAGCAGACTGCTTCGCACCGGGGAGCTGTTTTTT
-	TRBD1	TRBJ1-4	TRBV7-8	CASSPRTGVEKLFF	TGTGCCAGCAGCCCGCGGACAGGTGTTGAAAAACTGTTTTTT
many	-	TRBJ2-5	TRBV28	CASGFGETQYF	TGTGCCAGCGGGTTCGGGGAGACCCAGTACTTC
-	-	TRBJ2-7	TRBV5-1	CASSSPTYEQHF	TGCGCCAGCAGCTCCCCAACCTACGAGCAGCACTTC
-	TRBD2	TRBJ2-3	TRBV5-6	CASSPIAGGRTDTQYF	TGTGCCAGCAGCCCAATAGCGGGAGGTAGAACAGATACGCAGTATTTT
-	-	TRBJ2-2	TRBV29-1	CSVDKGGTGELFF	TGCAGCGTTGATAAGGGGGGCACCGGGGAGCTGTTTTTT
many	-	TRBJ1-2	TRBV7-2	CASSLSGGAFYGYTF	TGTGCCAGCAGCTTAAGTGGCGGGGCCTTCTATGGCTACACCTTC
many	TRBD1	TRBJ2-1	TRBV29-1	CSLIRDSREQFF	TGCAGCCTGATCCGGGACAGTCGCGAGCAGTTCTTC
few	TRBD2	TRBJ2-3	TRBV27	CASSLSFGRGTDTQYF	TGTGCCAGCAGTTTATCGTTCGGGAGGGGCACAGATACGCAGTATTTT
many	TRBD1	TRBJ1-5	TRBV27	CASSFGQGTQPQHF	TGTGCCAGCAGTTTCGGACAGGGGACCCAGCCCCAGCATTTT
once	-	TRBJ2-7	TRBV5-1	CASSLVANSYNEQYF	TGCGCCAGCAGCTTGGTTGCAAACTCCTACAATGAGCAGTACTTC
many	-	TRBJ1-5	TRBV12-3/TRBV12-4	CASSLGGGQPQHF	TGTGCCAGCAGTTTAGGAGGGGGTCAGCCCCAGCATTTT
many	TRBD2	TRBJ2-3	TRBV6-1	CASATSGRLTDTQYF	TGTGCCAGCGCGACCAGCGGGAGATTGACAGATACGCAGTATTTT
few	-	TRBJ1-1	TRBV24-1	CATSDGPTEAFF	TGTGCCACCAGTGATGGACCCACTGAAGCTTTCTTT
many	TRBD2	TRBJ2-1	TRBV7-2	CASSTFLLAGNEQFF	TGTGCCAGCAGCACCTTCCTACTAGCGGGCAATGAGCAGTTCTTC
few	TRBD1	TRBJ1-3	TRBV29-1	CSVVSPQGKGGNTIYF	TGCAGCGTCGTTTCCCCACAGGGGAAGGGTGGAAACACCATATATTTT
many	-	TRBJ2-2	TRBV12-3/TRBV12-4	CASSPRAGELFF	TGTGCCAGCAGCCCCCGAGCCGGGGAGCTGTTTTTT
many	TRBD2	TRBJ2-1	TRBV2	CASSDPRTRNEQFF	TGTGCCAGCAGTGATCCTCGGACTAGGAATGAGCAGTTCTTC
few	TRBD2	TRBJ2-1	TRBV6-1	CASSERLAGGPYNEQFF	TGTGCCAGCAGCGAGAGACTAGCGGGAGGCCCCTACAATGAGCAGTTCTTC
-	-	TRBJ1-5	TRBV27	CATSAARGGNQPQHF	TGTGCCACCAGTGCCGCCCGGGGGGGCAATCAGCCCCAGCATTTT
many	TRBD1	TRBJ2-2	TRBV5-4	CAGGQGTGELFF	TGTGCCGGAGGACAGGGTACCGGGGAGCTGTTTTTT
many	TRBD2	TRBJ2-1	TRBV2	CASSASTSGRQFF	TGTGCCAGCAGTGCATCGACTAGCGGGAGGCAGTTCTTC
-	-	TRBJ2-1	TRBV6-5	CASSYSPYNEQFF	TGTGCCAGCAGTTACTCCCCTTACAATGAGCAGTTCTTC